The present entry profiles one T cell receptor beta chain with its context. What it recognizes is unknown. The entry originates in a study of T-cell memory formation after mild COVID-19. Study context: Clusters were largely donor specific. Whole-study results and caveats: A balance of CD4 and CD8 characterized clones contracting day 15 to 85, whereas later expanders leaned CD4+. A subset of responding clones appeared in pre-infection memory, suggesting cross-reactive memory joined. CM and EM subsets held most contracting CD4+ clones; EMRA held CD8+ ones.

CDR3 size: 13 residues. Germline CDR1 is SEHNR and CDR2 is FQNEAQ (reference sequence). The V and J ends lost 11 bases and 4 bases, in that order; junction bases with no gene match: 10. TCRdb called the 5' RACE reads again in MiXCR, with one record for every CDR3 protein. This sample has approximately 300,000 distinct CDR3 sequences, with less than 20% found just once. This receptor was identified in a man aged 18 to 29 who had mild COVID-19 (a few samples of this study predate the infection). Cell type and time point are not known. The J gene is TRBJ1-2, the V gene TRBV7-9; TRBD1 agrees at 7 bases. Input material: PBMCs or a T cell subset sorted from them (not recorded which). CDR3: CARGIGQVYGYTF. In DNA form, the CDR3 reads TGTGCCCGCGGGATAGGACAGGTCTATGGCTACACCTTC.